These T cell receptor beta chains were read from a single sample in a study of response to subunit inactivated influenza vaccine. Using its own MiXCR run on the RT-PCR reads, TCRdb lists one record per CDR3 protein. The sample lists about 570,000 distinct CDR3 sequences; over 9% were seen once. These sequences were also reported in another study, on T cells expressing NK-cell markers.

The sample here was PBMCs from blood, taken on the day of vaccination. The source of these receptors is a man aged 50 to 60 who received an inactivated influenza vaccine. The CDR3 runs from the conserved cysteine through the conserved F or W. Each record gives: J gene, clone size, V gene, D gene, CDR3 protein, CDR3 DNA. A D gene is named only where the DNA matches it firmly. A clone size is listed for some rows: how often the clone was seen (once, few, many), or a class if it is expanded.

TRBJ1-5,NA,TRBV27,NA,CASSLSWGRNQPQHF,TGTGCCAGCAGTTTATCGTGGGGTCGCAATCAGCCCCAGCATTTT
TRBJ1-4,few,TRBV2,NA,CASSAVGGTNEKLFF,TGTGCCAGCAGCGCAGTTGGAGGAACTAATGAAAAACTGTTTTTT
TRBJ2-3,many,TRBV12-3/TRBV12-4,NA,CASTPSVDTQYF,TGTGCCAGCACCCCCTCGGTAGATACGCAGTATTTT
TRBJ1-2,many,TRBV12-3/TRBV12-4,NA,CASSTTGLYGYTF,TGTGCCAGCAGCACAACTGGGCTCTATGGCTACACCTTC
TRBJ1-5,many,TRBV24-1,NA,CATSDWDNNQPQHF,TGTGCCACCAGTGACTGGGACAACAATCAGCCCCAGCATTTT
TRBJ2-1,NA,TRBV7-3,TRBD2,CASSRYPSSGTYNEQFF,TGTGCCAGCAGCAGGTACCCTTCTAGCGGGACATACAATGAGCAGTTCTTC
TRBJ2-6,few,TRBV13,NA,CASSLGTVNSGANVLTF,TGTGCCAGCAGCTTAGGGACAGTTAACTCTGGGGCCAACGTCCTGACTTTC
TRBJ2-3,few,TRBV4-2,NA,CASSQDETGAGDFTDTQYF,TGTGCCAGCAGCCAAGATGAGACGGGGGCGGGTGATTTCACAGATACGCAGTATTTT
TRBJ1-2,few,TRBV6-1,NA,CASSEAWAGRDYGYTF,TGTGCCAGCAGTGAAGCGTGGGCGGGGCGCGATTATGGCTACACCTTC
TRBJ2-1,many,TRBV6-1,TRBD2,CASSPGGGYNEQFF,TGTGCCAGCAGTCCCGGGGGGGGATATAATGAGCAGTTCTTC
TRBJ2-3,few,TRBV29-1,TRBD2,CSVALLAGRTDTQYF,TGCAGCGTTGCCTTACTAGCGGGAAGGACAGATACGCAGTATTTT
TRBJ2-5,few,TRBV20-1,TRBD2,CSARGWTSGDQETQYF,TGCAGTGCTAGAGGCTGGACTAGCGGGGACCAAGAGACCCAGTACTTC
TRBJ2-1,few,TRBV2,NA,CASSPGPGGNNEQFF,TGTGCCAGCAGCCCCGGCCCCGGGGGTAACAATGAGCAGTTCTTC
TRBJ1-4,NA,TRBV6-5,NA,CASSYSGPFSTNEKLFF,TGTGCCAGCAGTTACTCGGGACCCTTCTCCACTAATGAAAAACTGTTTTTT
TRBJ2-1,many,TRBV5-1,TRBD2,CASSLASGAYNEQFF,TGCGCCAGCAGCTTGGCTAGCGGAGCCTACAATGAGCAGTTCTTC
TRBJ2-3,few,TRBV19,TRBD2,CASSMRPSGGAGGTDTQYF,TGTGCCAGTAGTATGCGCCCCAGCGGGGGGGCCGGTGGCACAGATACGCAGTATTTT